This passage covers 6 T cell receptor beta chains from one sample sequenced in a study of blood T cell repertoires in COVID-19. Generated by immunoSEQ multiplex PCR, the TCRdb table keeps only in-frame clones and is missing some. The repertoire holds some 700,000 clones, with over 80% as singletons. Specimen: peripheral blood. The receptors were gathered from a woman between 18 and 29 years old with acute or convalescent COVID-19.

This CDR3 is CASSHGTGGAHEKLFF. In nucleotides, the CDR3 is TGTGCCAGCAGCCACGGGACAGGGGGCGCGCATGAAAAACTGTTTTTT. The J gene is TRBJ1-4, the V gene TRBV11-2; the match to TRBD1 covers 12 bases. Germline CDR1 reads SGHAT; CDR2 reads FQNNGV. Losses at the gene ends were 5 bases for V and 6 bases for J; bases not matched to a gene: 7. This CDR3 region has 16 residues. Looking up the rest from reference TRBV11-2 and TRBJ1-4 gives the full variable domain: EAGVAQSPRYKIIEKRQSVAFWCNPISGHATLYWYQQILGQGPKLLIQFQNNGVVDDSQLPKDRFSAERLKGVDSTLKIQPAKLEDSAVYLCASSHGTGGAHEKLFFGSGTQLSVL.

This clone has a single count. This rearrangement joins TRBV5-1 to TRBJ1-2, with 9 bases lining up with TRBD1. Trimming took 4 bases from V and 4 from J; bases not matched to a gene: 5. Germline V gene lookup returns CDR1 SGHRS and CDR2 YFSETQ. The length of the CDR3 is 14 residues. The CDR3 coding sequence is TGCGCCAGCAGCCACGGGACAGGGCGCTATGGCTACACCTTC. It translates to CASSHGTGRYGYTF.

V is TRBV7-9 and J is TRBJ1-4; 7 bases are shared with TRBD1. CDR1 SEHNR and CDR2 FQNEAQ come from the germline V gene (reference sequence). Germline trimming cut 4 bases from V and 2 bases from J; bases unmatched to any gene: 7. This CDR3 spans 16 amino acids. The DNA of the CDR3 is TGTGCCAGCAGCTCTAAGACAGGGTCTACTAATGAAAAACTGTTTTTT. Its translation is CASSSKTGSTNEKLFF.

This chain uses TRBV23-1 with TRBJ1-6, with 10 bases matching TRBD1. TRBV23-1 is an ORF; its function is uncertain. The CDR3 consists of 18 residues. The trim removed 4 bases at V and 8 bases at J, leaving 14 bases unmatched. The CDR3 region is CASSLAGTGDGEDSPLHF. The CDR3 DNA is TGCGCCAGCAGTCTCGCCGGGACAGGGGATGGTGAGGATTCACCCCTCCACTTT.

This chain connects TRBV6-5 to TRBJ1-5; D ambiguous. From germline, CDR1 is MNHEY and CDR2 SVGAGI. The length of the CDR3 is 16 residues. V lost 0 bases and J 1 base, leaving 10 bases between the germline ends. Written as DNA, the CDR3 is TGTGCCAGCAGTTACTCAGCCCAGGCCAGCAATCAGCCCCAGCATTTT. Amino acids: CASSYSAQASNQPQHF.

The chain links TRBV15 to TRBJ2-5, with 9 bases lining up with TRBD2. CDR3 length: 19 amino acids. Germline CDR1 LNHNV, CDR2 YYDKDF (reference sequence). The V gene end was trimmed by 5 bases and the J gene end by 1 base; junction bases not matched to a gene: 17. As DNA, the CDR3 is TGTGCCACCAGCTCCCGTCTCCGACTGGCGGGGGGGACCCAAGAGACCCAGTACTTC. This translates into CATSSRLRLAGGTQETQYF.